Listed below are T cell receptor beta chains from one sample, sequenced in a study of blood T cell repertoires in COVID-19. The assay was immunoSEQ multiplex PCR, and TCRdb's table has in-frame clones only and misses some. The repertoire holds tens of thousands of clones, with 70% to 85% as singletons. The sequencing input was peripheral blood. The receptors were sampled from a human donor in a cohort sampled during active COVID-19. Both conserved end residues are part of each CDR3.

TRBJ1-5	TRBV7-8	15	CASSLDRAGNQPQHF
TRBJ1-6	TRBV4-2	16	CASSEGTAVANSPLHF
TRBJ1-1	TRBV7-2	13	CASSLDRDAEAFF
TRBJ2-5	TRBV13	12	CASSRPGETQYF
TRBJ1-6	TRBV25-1	15	CASSESRTVNSPLHF
TRBJ2-5	TRBV21-1	15	CASSGQDLRGETQYF
TRBJ1-5	TRBV7-3	15	CASSPRGGEDQPQHF
TRBJ2-3	TRBV19	15	CASSIGSGLADTQYF
TRBJ1-5	TRBV9	14	CASSASGGNQPQHF
TRBJ2-7	TRBV7-2	15	CASSFGQGANYEQYF